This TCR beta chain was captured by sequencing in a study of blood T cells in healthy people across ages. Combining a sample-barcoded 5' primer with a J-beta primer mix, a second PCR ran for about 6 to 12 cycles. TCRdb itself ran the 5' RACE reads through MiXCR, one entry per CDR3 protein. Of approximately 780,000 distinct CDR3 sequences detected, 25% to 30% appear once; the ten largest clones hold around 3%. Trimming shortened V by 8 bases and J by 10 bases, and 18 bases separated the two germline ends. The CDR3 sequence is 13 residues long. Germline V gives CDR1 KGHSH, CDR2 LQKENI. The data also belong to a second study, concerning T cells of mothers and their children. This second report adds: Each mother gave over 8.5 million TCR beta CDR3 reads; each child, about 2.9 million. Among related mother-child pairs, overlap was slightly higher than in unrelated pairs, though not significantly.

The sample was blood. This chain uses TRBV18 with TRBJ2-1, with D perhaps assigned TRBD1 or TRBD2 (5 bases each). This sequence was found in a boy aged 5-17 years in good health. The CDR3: CASALFRDGEQFF. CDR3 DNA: TGTGCCAGCGCACTATTCAGGGACGGAGAGCAGTTCTTC.